This TCR beta chain originates from a study of T cell responses to AZD1222 COVID-19 vaccine. About the research overall: Timing groups of about 4 and about 12 weeks for second doses were pooled. General study results and limits: Variant regions that are unmutated are reportedly the target of nearly half of spike-specific TCRs. Repertoire collection took place solely once the T cell response had peaked. The donors showed a predominance of white British ancestry and of females, with possible underestimation of clonal diversity.

In regard to this clone: Its specificity is not known.

V was shortened by 5 bases and J by 9 bases, with 17 bases between the two germline ends. The CDR3 is 13 amino acids. CDR1 is SEHNR and CDR2 is FQNEAQ in the germline V gene (reference sequence). TCRdb's table, derived via immunoSEQ multiplex PCR, lists solely in-frame clones and lacks some. The sample shows 130,000 or so clones, about 90% of them seen only once. This receptor was obtained from an adult in good health. Sequences were derived from peripheral blood, sampled on day 0 of AZD1222 vaccination. The chain joins TRBV7-9 to TRBJ2-7; D is uncertain. The CDR3 region is CASSPSVGIGQYF. The CDR3 DNA reads TGTGCCAGCAGCCCCTCGGTGGGTATAGGGCAGTACTTC.